These T cell receptor beta chains were read from a single sample in a study of lymphopenia after photon versus proton radiotherapy. This table comes from immunoSEQ multiplex PCR, and its TCRdb copy is limited to in-frame clones, with some not included. The table has about 22,000 clones, around nine tenths seen once. Source: peripheral blood, taken from a patient treated with proton-based radiotherapy. These receptors were collected from a woman aged 65 to 85 with pancreatic cancer. Some clones in this sample may be carry-over from other donors' samples. CDR3s include the opening cysteine and the closing phenylalanine or tryptophan. Fields, in order: V gene, clone size, J gene, D gene, CDR3 DNA, CDR3 protein. The D gene is left open where the match is weak. Clone size is given for some rows only: seen once, a few or many times, or a class if the clone is expanded.

V gene: TRBV19; clone size: NA; J gene: TRBJ1-1; D gene: NA; CDR3 DNA: TGTGCCAGTAGTCAGACGGACAGACCGAACACTGAAGCTTTCTTT; CDR3 protein: CASSQTDRPNTEAFF
V gene: TRBV7-8; clone size: NA; J gene: TRBJ2-2; D gene: TRBD2; CDR3 DNA: TGTGCCAGCAGCTTAGGAGCGGGAGTATTTGGCGGGGAGCTGTTTTTT; CDR3 protein: CASSLGAGVFGGELFF
V gene: TRBV28; clone size: NA; J gene: TRBJ2-3; D gene: TRBD2; CDR3 DNA: TGTGCCAGCACCAGCGGGAGAATAGATACGCAGTATTTT; CDR3 protein: CASTSGRIDTQYF
V gene: TRBV6-5; clone size: NA; J gene: TRBJ1-4; D gene: TRBD1; CDR3 DNA: TGTGCCACAAGGGACAGGGGAGCAACTAATGAAAAACTGTTTTTT; CDR3 protein: CATRDRGATNEKLFF
V gene: TRBV5-6; clone size: NA; J gene: TRBJ1-2; D gene: NA; CDR3 DNA: TGTGCCAGCAGCAGACGGGACTATGGCTACACCTTC; CDR3 protein: CASSRRDYGYTF
V gene: TRBV7-9; clone size: once; J gene: TRBJ1-4; D gene: NA; CDR3 DNA: TGTGCCAGCAGCTTGGGTGAGGGTCGTGGCGATGAAAAACTGTTTTTT; CDR3 protein: CASSLGEGRGDEKLFF
V gene: TRBV2; clone size: NA; J gene: TRBJ2-3; D gene: TRBD2; CDR3 DNA: TGTGCCAGCAGTGAAGAGGTAGCGGGAACGCAGTATTTT; CDR3 protein: CASSEEVAGTQYF
V gene: TRBV12-5; clone size: NA; J gene: TRBJ1-1; D gene: NA; CDR3 DNA: TGTGCTAGTGCCATAGGGGCCTGGGGTGAAGCTTTCTTT; CDR3 protein: CASAIGAWGEAFF
V gene: TRBV27; clone size: NA; J gene: TRBJ1-1; D gene: NA; CDR3 DNA: TGTGCCAGCAGTTCAGGGTATACTGAAGCTTTCTTT; CDR3 protein: CASSSGYTEAFF
V gene: TRBV28; clone size: NA; J gene: TRBJ1-3; D gene: NA; CDR3 DNA: TGTGCCAGCAGTTTATTGGGGGTTCTCTCTGGAAACACCATATATTTT; CDR3 protein: CASSLLGVLSGNTIYF
V gene: TRBV7-6; clone size: NA; J gene: TRBJ2-2; D gene: NA; CDR3 DNA: TGTGCCAGCACCCGAACCCGACAGGCGAACACCGGGGAGCTGTTTTTT; CDR3 protein: CASTRTRQANTGELFF
V gene: TRBV15; clone size: NA; J gene: TRBJ1-3; D gene: NA; CDR3 DNA: TGTGCCACCAGCAGAGATCATGTAAACACCATATATTTT; CDR3 protein: CATSRDHVNTIYF
V gene: TRBV27; clone size: few; J gene: TRBJ1-5; D gene: NA; CDR3 DNA: TGTGCCAGCAGTTTAGTCGGGATGCAGCCCCAGCATTTT; CDR3 protein: CASSLVGMQPQHF
V gene: TRBV4-1; clone size: few; J gene: TRBJ1-1; D gene: NA; CDR3 DNA: TGCGCCAGCAGCCAAGGGAAAGGGGGAGGCACTGAAGCTTTCTTT; CDR3 protein: CASSQGKGGGTEAFF
V gene: TRBV19; clone size: once; J gene: TRBJ2-3; D gene: TRBD2; CDR3 DNA: TGTGCCAGTAGTATCAGACTAGCGGGAGGCACAGATACGCAGTATTTT; CDR3 protein: CASSIRLAGGTDTQYF
V gene: TRBV28; clone size: once; J gene: TRBJ2-5; D gene: TRBD1; CDR3 DNA: TGTGCCAGCACCCCAGCAGGGGGCGGACAAGAGACCCAGTACTTC; CDR3 protein: CASTPAGGGQETQYF
V gene: TRBV11-2; clone size: NA; J gene: TRBJ1-4; D gene: NA; CDR3 DNA: TGTGCCAGCAGCTTCCAAACAGGCACTAATGAAAAACTGTTTTTT; CDR3 protein: CASSFQTGTNEKLFF
V gene: TRBV6-1; clone size: NA; J gene: TRBJ2-7; D gene: TRBD2; CDR3 DNA: TGTGCCAGCAACCCGACTAGCGGATTCTACGAGCAGTACTTC; CDR3 protein: CASNPTSGFYEQYF
V gene: TRBV28; clone size: NA; J gene: TRBJ1-1; D gene: NA; CDR3 DNA: TGTGCCAGCAGTCTCGCAGACCTTGGGACTGAAGCTTTCTTT; CDR3 protein: CASSLADLGTEAFF
V gene: TRBV14; clone size: NA; J gene: TRBJ1-1; D gene: NA; CDR3 DNA: TGTGCCAGCAGCCAAGGACAGCCCACTGAAGCTTTCTTT; CDR3 protein: CASSQGQPTEAFF
V gene: TRBV5-4; clone size: NA; J gene: TRBJ2-1; D gene: NA; CDR3 DNA: TGTGCCAGCAGCTTGGAGGTGGGAGGTCAGCAGTTCTTC; CDR3 protein: CASSLEVGGQQFF
V gene: TRBV30; clone size: NA; J gene: TRBJ1-2; D gene: TRBD1; CDR3 DNA: TGTGCCTGGAGTCCGGACAGGGTTCACTATGGCTACACCTTC; CDR3 protein: CAWSPDRVHYGYTF
V gene: TRBV7-2; clone size: NA; J gene: TRBJ2-1; D gene: NA; CDR3 DNA: TGTGCCAGCAGCGCGGCCAACCGAAATGAGCAGTTCTTC; CDR3 protein: CASSAANRNEQFF
V gene: TRBV28; clone size: NA; J gene: TRBJ1-1; D gene: NA; CDR3 DNA: TGTGCCAGCTCTCAATCGTACGGGAACACTGAAGCTTTCTTT; CDR3 protein: CASSQSYGNTEAFF
V gene: TRBV7-3; clone size: NA; J gene: TRBJ2-5; D gene: NA; CDR3 DNA: TGTGCCAGCAGCCTCACGCCGACAGACGGCGAGACCCAGTACTTC; CDR3 protein: CASSLTPTDGETQYF
V gene: TRBV11-1; clone size: once; J gene: TRBJ2-7; D gene: NA; CDR3 DNA: TGTGCCAGCAGTACGGGACTTTCCTACGAGCAGTACTTC; CDR3 protein: CASSTGLSYEQYF
V gene: TRBV11-2; clone size: NA; J gene: TRBJ2-3; D gene: NA; CDR3 DNA: TGTGCCAGCAGCTTAAATCCGGCAGGGACAGATACGCAGTATTTT; CDR3 protein: CASSLNPAGTDTQYF
V gene: TRBV29-1; clone size: NA; J gene: TRBJ2-7; D gene: NA; CDR3 DNA: TGCAGCGTTGATTTGTCTGGCAGGCCGGGCGAGCAGTACTTC; CDR3 protein: CSVDLSGRPGEQYF
V gene: TRBV7-2; clone size: NA; J gene: TRBJ2-6; D gene: NA; CDR3 DNA: TGTGCCAGCAGCGTGCTATTAACCGGGGCCAACGTCCTGACTTTC; CDR3 protein: CASSVLLTGANVLTF
V gene: TRBV15; clone size: once; J gene: TRBJ2-5; D gene: NA; CDR3 DNA: TGTGCCACCAGCAGAGATCAGGAGGAGACCCAGTACTTC; CDR3 protein: CATSRDQEETQYF
V gene: TRBV19; clone size: NA; J gene: TRBJ1-3; D gene: NA; CDR3 DNA: TGTGCCAGTAGTAGGGGACCGATTACCTCTGGAAACACCATATATTTT; CDR3 protein: CASSRGPITSGNTIYF
V gene: TRBV16; clone size: NA; J gene: TRBJ1-1; D gene: NA; CDR3 DNA: TGTGCCAGCAGCCTAGTAGGACGCTGGGGCACTGAAGCTTTCTTT; CDR3 protein: CASSLVGRWGTEAFF
V gene: TRBV6-6; clone size: NA; J gene: TRBJ2-2; D gene: NA; CDR3 DNA: TGTGCCGCAGGGAGCACCGGGGAGCTGTTTTTT; CDR3 protein: CAAGSTGELFF
V gene: TRBV7-2; clone size: NA; J gene: TRBJ2-1; D gene: TRBD1; CDR3 DNA: TGTGCCAGCAGCTCCGGACAGGGGGTTAACAATGAGCAGTTCTTC; CDR3 protein: CASSSGQGVNNEQFF
V gene: TRBV19; clone size: NA; J gene: TRBJ2-1; D gene: TRBD2; CDR3 DNA: TGTGCCAGTAGCCGACTAGCGGGAGGGTTAGAGCAGTTCTTC; CDR3 protein: CASSRLAGGLEQFF
V gene: TRBV5-1; clone size: NA; J gene: TRBJ2-5; D gene: NA; CDR3 DNA: TGCGCCAGCAGCCAAAACGTTCAAGAGACCCAGTACTTC; CDR3 protein: CASSQNVQETQYF
V gene: TRBV7-8; clone size: NA; J gene: TRBJ2-1; D gene: TRBD1; CDR3 DNA: TGTGCCAGCAGCCCGGGACAGAACAATGAGCAGTTCTTC; CDR3 protein: CASSPGQNNEQFF
V gene: TRBV2; clone size: NA; J gene: TRBJ1-2; D gene: TRBD1; CDR3 DNA: TGTGCCAGCAGCGGGACAGGGAAAGGTGGCTACACCTTC; CDR3 protein: CASSGTGKGGYTF
V gene: TRBV7-8; clone size: NA; J gene: TRBJ2-5; D gene: TRBD2; CDR3 DNA: TGTGCCAGCAGCCCGTCGGGACTAGCGGTCCAAGAGACCCAGTACTTC; CDR3 protein: CASSPSGLAVQETQYF
V gene: TRBV5-4; clone size: NA; J gene: TRBJ2-3; D gene: NA; CDR3 DNA: TGTGCCAGCAGCTTGGGGGATACGCAGTATTTT; CDR3 protein: CASSLGDTQYF
V gene: TRBV10-3; clone size: NA; J gene: TRBJ1-2; D gene: TRBD1; CDR3 DNA: TGTGCCACCTCCGGGACAGTTGACCTTCATGGCTACACCTTC; CDR3 protein: CATSGTVDLHGYTF
V gene: TRBV10-1; clone size: NA; J gene: TRBJ1-1; D gene: TRBD1; CDR3 DNA: TGCGCCAGCAGTGAAATCAGGGGGGGCACTGAAGCTTTCTTT; CDR3 protein: CASSEIRGGTEAFF
V gene: TRBV28; clone size: NA; J gene: TRBJ2-7; D gene: NA; CDR3 DNA: TGTGCCAGCAGACGGGTGGGTCGGACCTACGAGCAGTACTTC; CDR3 protein: CASRRVGRTYEQYF
V gene: TRBV6-1; clone size: NA; J gene: TRBJ1-4; D gene: NA; CDR3 DNA: TGTGCCAGCGACACCATCAGGGGTTCTAATGAAAAACTGTTTTTT; CDR3 protein: CASDTIRGSNEKLFF
V gene: TRBV19; clone size: once; J gene: TRBJ1-4; D gene: TRBD1; CDR3 DNA: TGTGCCAGTAGTCCTGAGACAGGGGGATCCGAAAAACTGTTTTTT; CDR3 protein: CASSPETGGSEKLFF
V gene: TRBV25-1; clone size: NA; J gene: TRBJ1-1; D gene: NA; CDR3 DNA: TGTGCCAGCAGTGTCTCCGGGATAGTGAACACTGAAGCTTTCTTT; CDR3 protein: CASSVSGIVNTEAFF
V gene: TRBV6-1; clone size: medium-sized; J gene: TRBJ1-5; D gene: NA; CDR3 DNA: TGTGCCAGCGGGTACGCTTTCGCGCAGCCCCAGCATTTT; CDR3 protein: CASGYAFAQPQHF
V gene: TRBV9; clone size: NA; J gene: TRBJ1-4; D gene: NA; CDR3 DNA: TGTGCCAGCAGCCCGGGGGCCTTCGAAAAACTGTTTTTT; CDR3 protein: CASSPGAFEKLFF
V gene: TRBV25-1; clone size: NA; J gene: TRBJ2-7; D gene: NA; CDR3 DNA: TGTGCCAGCAGTGAATATCTGTCAGGGACCGACTCCTACGAGCAGTACTTC; CDR3 protein: CASSEYLSGTDSYEQYF
V gene: TRBV10-3; clone size: NA; J gene: TRBJ2-3; D gene: TRBD1; CDR3 DNA: TGTGCCATCAAGCGGGACAGGGCCACAGATACGCAGTATTTT; CDR3 protein: CAIKRDRATDTQYF
V gene: TRBV27; clone size: NA; J gene: TRBJ1-5; D gene: NA; CDR3 DNA: TGTGCCAGCAGTTTAGAGCCAGATCAGCCCCAGCATTTT; CDR3 protein: CASSLEPDQPQHF
V gene: TRBV19; clone size: NA; J gene: TRBJ1-1; D gene: TRBD1; CDR3 DNA: TGTGCCAGTAACCCGCCCGGGACAGTGAACACTGAAGCTTTCTTT; CDR3 protein: CASNPPGTVNTEAFF
V gene: TRBV14; clone size: NA; J gene: TRBJ1-1; D gene: NA; CDR3 DNA: TGTGCCAGCAGCCAAGTCCGGGGGGGCACTGAAGCTTTCTTT; CDR3 protein: CASSQVRGGTEAFF
V gene: TRBV14; clone size: few; J gene: TRBJ2-1; D gene: TRBD1; CDR3 DNA: TGTGCCAGCAGCCCGGACAGGGGGTTGTTCTTC; CDR3 protein: CASSPDRGLFF
V gene: TRBV19; clone size: NA; J gene: TRBJ2-1; D gene: TRBD2; CDR3 DNA: TGTGCCAGTAGTGGGCTACTAGCGGGAGGGTATAGCAATGAGCAGTTCTTC; CDR3 protein: CASSGLLAGGYSNEQFF
V gene: TRBV7-9; clone size: NA; J gene: TRBJ2-7; D gene: TRBD1; CDR3 DNA: TGTGCCAGCAGCGAATCCGGACAGGGGGCCAACGAGCAGTACTTC; CDR3 protein: CASSESGQGANEQYF
V gene: TRBV19; clone size: NA; J gene: TRBJ2-1; D gene: NA; CDR3 DNA: TGTGCCAGTAGGTTGAAGGGAGGAGACAATGAGCAGTTCTTC; CDR3 protein: CASRLKGGDNEQFF
V gene: TRBV7-8; clone size: NA; J gene: TRBJ2-1; D gene: TRBD2; CDR3 DNA: TGTGCCAGCAGCCGACTAGCGGGAGGTAATGAGCAGTTCTTC; CDR3 protein: CASSRLAGGNEQFF
V gene: TRBV18; clone size: NA; J gene: TRBJ2-7; D gene: NA; CDR3 DNA: TGTGCCAGCTCACCAGGTCAGAGGCCCTACGAGCAGTACTTC; CDR3 protein: CASSPGQRPYEQYF